These T cell receptor beta chains were read from a single sample in a study of T-cell memory formation after mild COVID-19. Each CDR3 protein is one row after TCRdb ran MiXCR on the 5' RACE reads. This table holds 300,000 to 350,000 distinct CDR3 sequences, 19% found once. Source material: PBMCs or a T cell subset sorted from them (not recorded which). Source of these receptors: a man aged 18 to 29 who had mild COVID-19 (a few samples of this study predate the infection). Cell type and time point are not known. Each CDR3 is given with its conserved first and last residue. A D gene is named only where the DNA matches it firmly. Clone size appears in some rows only: once, few, many, or a class for an expanded clone.

size | J | V | D | CDR3 | DNA
. | TRBJ1-5 | TRBV4-2 | . | CASSQDLGNQPQHF | TGTGCCAGCAGCCAAGATCTAGGCAATCAGCCCCAGCATTTT
few | TRBJ1-5 | TRBV20-1 | . | CSARERDGNNQPQHF | TGCAGTGCTAGAGAGAGGGACGGAAACAATCAGCCCCAGCATTTT
. | TRBJ1-1 | TRBV6-4 | . | CASSESENTEAFF | TGTGCCAGCAGTGAATCGGAGAACACTGAAGCTTTCTTT
few | TRBJ1-1 | TRBV5-4 | . | CASSPPGSGGSDTEAFF | TGTGCCAGCAGCCCTCCCGGCTCGGGGGGATCGGACACTGAAGCTTTCTTT
. | TRBJ1-2 | TRBV6-2/TRBV6-3 | . | CASSDTNYGYTF | TGTGCCAGCAGTGACACTAACTATGGCTACACCTTC
. | TRBJ1-6 | TRBV11-2 | . | CASSSNRGRPPLHF | TGTGCCAGCAGCTCAAATAGGGGGAGGCCACCCCTCCACTTT
. | TRBJ1-2 | TRBV5-1 | TRBD1 | CASSRDRDHGYTF | TGCGCCAGCAGCCGCGACAGGGACCACGGCTACACCTTC
few | TRBJ1-2 | TRBV12-3/TRBV12-4 | . | CASRRVGPRGSYGYTF | TGTGCCAGCCGTCGCGTGGGGCCCCGAGGGTCCTATGGCTACACCTTC
. | TRBJ2-1 | TRBV7-9 | . | CASESHMGEQFF | TGTGCCAGCGAAAGTCATATGGGTGAGCAGTTCTTC
many | TRBJ2-3 | TRBV6-4 | . | CASSERSTDTQYF | TGTGCCAGCAGCGAGCGTAGCACAGATACGCAGTATTTT
few | TRBJ2-3 | TRBV5-1 | TRBD2 | CASSSLAGGPDTQYF | TGCGCCAGCAGCTCGTTAGCGGGGGGGCCAGATACGCAGTATTTT
. | TRBJ1-1 | TRBV7-9 | . | CASSPDGAEAFF | TGTGCCAGCAGCCCAGATGGGGCTGAAGCTTTCTTT
. | TRBJ2-3 | TRBV29-1 | TRBD2 | CSVEVPAGGPFLTDTQYF | TGCAGCGTTGAAGTCCCAGCGGGGGGGCCTTTTCTCACAGATACGCAGTATTTT
. | TRBJ2-1 | TRBV3-1 | TRBD1 | CASNRDRVNEQFF | TGTGCCAGCAACCGGGACAGGGTGAATGAGCAGTTCTTC
. | TRBJ2-5 | TRBV20-1 | . | CSAGGDWETQYF | TGCAGCGCAGGGGGGGATTGGGAGACCCAGTACTTC